What follows are 18 T cell receptor beta chains derived from one specimen sequenced in a study of blood T cell repertoires in COVID-19. Sequencing used immunoSEQ multiplex PCR; TCRdb keeps in-frame clones, though not all of them. The data hold hundreds of thousands of clones, with 80% to 90% observed a single time. Sequencing input: PBMCs or T cells enriched from blood (not recorded which). Receptors originate from a man in his thirties or forties with acute COVID-19.

The chain couples TRBV14 to TRBJ1-3; the D is unclear. Germline assignment: CDR1 SGHDN and CDR2 FVKESK. Trimming cost V 1 base and J 1 base, with 5 bases left between them. The length of the CDR3 is 14 residues. The chain's CDR3 is CASSQGGSGNTIYF. The CDR3 DNA follows: TGTGCCAGCAGCCAAGGCGGGTCTGGAAACACCATATATTTT.

The rearrangement links TRBV6-5 to TRBJ1-2, with a possible D match to TRBD1 (6 bases). V was cut by 10 bases and J by 3 bases, with 15 bases left in between. This CDR3 region has 13 residues. CDR1 MNHEY and CDR2 SVGAGI come from the germline V gene. The CDR3 spells CATHRDSDYGYTF. The CDR3 DNA sequence: TGTGCCACCCACAGGGATTCGGACTATGGCTACACCTTC.

Written as DNA, the CDR3 is TGTGCCAGCAGTTCACAGAGTTTTAGCACAGATACGCAGTATTTT. Its translation is CASSSQSFSTDTQYF. The rearrangement links TRBV7-6 to TRBJ2-3; D gene unclear. V was clipped by 6 bases and J by 0 bases, with 13 bases between them. Germline CDR1 is SGHVS and CDR2 is FNYEAQ. The CDR3 runs 15 residues.

This sequence joins TRBV11-2 and TRBJ2-2, with D unresolved. CDR3 length equals 15 residues. The ends were cut back, 0 bases at V and 2 bases at J, with 7 bases in the middle. Germline assignment: CDR1 SGHAT and CDR2 FQNNGV. The CDR3 region has the DNA TGTGCCAGCAGCTTAGATGTCAGAAACACCGGGGAGCTGTTTTTT. It translates to CASSLDVRNTGELFF. Based on the CDR3 plus reference TRBV11-2 and TRBJ2-2, the full variable domain is EAGVAQSPRYKIIEKRQSVAFWCNPISGHATLYWYQQILGQGPKLLIQFQNNGVVDDSQLPKDRFSAERLKGVDSTLKIQPAKLEDSAVYLCASSLDVRNTGELFFGEGSRLTVL.

V is TRBV27 and J is TRBJ1-2, with 9 bases fitting TRBD1. The CDR3 spans 15 residues. The germline gives CDR1 MNHEY, CDR2 SMNVEV (reference sequence). With 5 bases clipped from V and 8 bases from J, the junction kept 12 bases outside the gene matches. This CDR3 reads CASSRGTGLLGGYTF. The CDR3 bases are TGTGCCAGCAGTAGGGGGACAGGGCTTCTTGGGGGCTACACCTTC.

This sequence joins TRBV5-6 and TRBJ1-1; no clear D gene. From germline, CDR1 is SGHDT and CDR2 YYEEEE. This CDR3 comprises 13 residues. Trimming removed 4 bases at V and 5 bases at J, with 12 bases between. This CDR3 is CASSHGEVTEAFF. The CDR3 DNA reads as TGTGCCAGCAGCCACGGCGAGGTTACTGAAGCTTTCTTT.

This chain connects TRBV28 to TRBJ2-5, with D perhaps matching TRBD2 (5 bases). CDR1 is MDHEN, CDR2 SYDVKM, per germline. CDR3 length equals 13 residues. Trimming removed 6 bases from V and 10 bases from J, with 18 bases in between. CDR3 amino acids: CASSPAQAEVQYF. Here the CDR3 DNA reads TGTGCCAGCAGCCCGGCCCAGGCGGAGGTCCAGTACTTC.

This chain joins TRBV6-2 or TRBV6-3 and TRBJ2-2; D unresolved. V dropped 6 bases and J dropped 5 bases, with 19 bases sitting between them. Germline CDR1 and CDR2: MNHEY and SVGEGT. The CDR3 length is 16 residues. CDR3 DNA: TGTGCCAGCAGCACCGTTGTTGACTCAACTACCGGGGAGCTGTTTTTT. Protein: CASSTVVDSTTGELFF.

This rearrangement joins TRBV5-6 to TRBJ1-1; a possible D gene is TRBD1 (6 bases). The germline V and J ends were trimmed by 3 bases and 8 bases, with 17 bases remaining between them. Per the germline V gene, CDR1 is SGHDT and CDR2 is YYEEEE. The CDR3 extends over 14 amino acids. The CDR3 DNA sequence: TGTGCCAGCAGCTCTCTCGTACCGGGACAAGAAGCTTTCTTT. Translated: CASSSLVPGQEAFF.

The CDR3 loop reads CASTINRGPSEKLFF. DNA for the CDR3: TGTGCCAGCACCATTAACAGGGGGCCTAGTGAAAAACTGTTTTTT. V usage is TRBV7-8 and J usage is TRBJ1-4, with 9 bases matching TRBD1. Germline loops: CDR1 SGHVS, CDR2 FQNEAQ. The CDR3 runs to 15 residues. Trimming removed 7 bases from V and 7 bases from J; junction bases left unmatched: 10.

Points on this clone: Sequence at one end of the junction differs from germline and may be a read error. V is TRBV5-1 and J is TRBJ2-3; 10 bases match TRBD2. The CDR3 runs to 15 residues. CDR1 SGHRS and CDR2 YFSETQ come from the germline V gene. The CDR3 DNA reads TGTGCCAGCAGTTGGAGAGCGGGAGGGACAGATACGCAGTATTTT. Amino acid sequence: CASSWRAGGTDTQYF.

The chain combines TRBV9 with TRBJ1-1; no definite D call. The germline gives CDR1 SGDLS, CDR2 YYNGEE. V was cut by 3 bases and J by 0 bases, with 9 bases left in between. CDR3 length: 14 amino acids. The CDR3 coding sequence is TGTGCCAGCAGCGCCTCAGAAGTGAACACTGAAGCTTTCTTT. Amino acids: CASSASEVNTEAFF. The full variable domain, in which reference TRBV9 and TRBJ1-1 provide the parts outside the CDR3, is DSGVTQTPKHLITATGQRVTLRCSPRSGDLSVYWYQQSLDQGLQFLIQYYNGEERAKGNILERFSAQQFPDLHSELNLSSLELGDSALYFCASSASEVNTEAFFGQGTRLTVV.

The rearrangement joins TRBV11-2 to TRBJ1-3; D unclear. Germline CDR1 SGHAT, CDR2 FQNNGV. CDR3 length: 12 amino acids. Trimming removed 2 bases from V and 8 bases from J, with 7 bases in between. CDR3 in DNA: TGTGCCAGCAGCTTATTTTCAGACACCATATATTTT. Amino acid sequence: CASSLFSDTIYF.

This chain connects TRBV12-5 to TRBJ2-2, with 9 bases fitting TRBD1. Germline assignment: CDR1 LGHNT and CDR2 FRNRAP. The CDR3 has 16 amino acids. V gave up 1 base and J gave up 7 bases; unmatched junction bases: 7. Written as DNA, the CDR3 is TGTGCTAGTGGTTTGGGCAACAGGGGGCCCGGCGGGGAGCTGTTTTTT. Protein: CASGLGNRGPGGELFF.

The chain combines TRBV10-3 with TRBJ2-2; 9 nucleotides line up with TRBD2. The trim removed 8 bases at V and 3 bases at J, leaving 4 bases unmatched. Looked up from germline, CDR1 is ENHRY and CDR2 is SYGVKD. This CDR3 has 14 amino acids. The CDR3 DNA reads as TGTGCCATCCGCGGGGGGGAGGACACCGGGGAGCTGTTTTTT. Amino acid sequence: CAIRGGEDTGELFF.

The J gene is TRBJ1-4, the V gene TRBV5-1; D is possibly TRBD1 (6 bases). The germline V and J ends were trimmed by 5 bases and 8 bases, with 16 bases remaining between them. In germline, CDR1 is SGHRS, CDR2 YFSETQ. CDR3 length: 14 residues. DNA of the CDR3: TGCGCCAGCAGACAGGGACAAGGCTGGGAAAAACTGTTTTTT. Encoded protein: CASRQGQGWEKLFF.

V and J are TRBV18 and TRBJ1-4; tentative D call: TRBD1 (5 bases). CDR1 is KGHSH and CDR2 is LQKENI in the germline V gene. There are 16 residues in the CDR3. Trimming left V 0 bases short and J 7 bases short, with 15 bases between. The DNA of the CDR3 is TGTGCCAGCTCACCACCGTCGGGGGTGGGGACTGAAAAACTGTTTTTT. It yields the protein CASSPPSGVGTEKLFF.

The CDR3 sequence is CASSPFSEAFF. The DNA of the CDR3 is TGTGCCAGCAGTCCCTTTTCTGAAGCTTTCTTT. V gene TRBV12-3 or TRBV12-4 combines with J gene TRBJ1-1; D uncertain. The CDR3 consists of 11 residues. The V and J ends lost 5 bases and 6 bases respectively, with 7 bases between them.